This T cell receptor beta chain was captured by sequencing in a study of cytomegalovirus exposure and HLA in healthy donors (dated 2017 in TCRdb). For context, the study as a whole: An earlier analysis of 587 of the donors reported roughly 300 Gb of sequence data and around 110 million unique TCR beta sequences obtained from approximately 180 million T cells. An early release that covered roughly 600 HLA-typed donors contained approximately 300 gigabases of sequencing data and some 87 million unique TCR sequences. Of the roughly 400 genotyped donors, 65% to 90% were placed in the genetic ancestry cluster associated with self-reported Caucasian donors. The study aimed to test whether cataloging public T cell receptors could reveal signatures of past pathogen exposure. The study profiled the T cell repertoires of 550 to 700 subjects by immunosequencing and related them to cytomegalovirus serostatus. Along with the approximately 620-subject first cohort, a separate validation cohort of over a hundred different subjects was used. To predict cytomegalovirus infection status, the study combined high-throughput TCR immunosequencing, statistical association of individual TCRs with disease status, and machine learning. To study patterns of TCR occurrence, a later analysis re-analyzed previously published TCR beta repertoires from more than 550 donors and added high-resolution HLA genotyping. The later analysis used no new phenotypic data to find candidate immune exposures, relying instead on TCR beta sequences and their occurrence across donors. In an earlier analysis of 500 to 650 of the donors, high-throughput TCR beta sequencing was used to judge whether each TCR beta V gene segment behaved as functional or pseudogenic. Donor age, sex, ethnicity and CMV serostatus were compiled together with the repertoire data. A later genetic analysis used genome-wide SNP genotypes for about 65% of the roughly 700 donors, treating that subset as a discovery cohort. Every repertoire in the discovery cohort had been generated on one and the same sequencing platform. Class I and class II HLA loci were covered by the typing at four-digit resolution. The number of donors typed differed by locus, with roughly 620-640 for A, B, C, DRB1 and DQB1, about 500 for DQA1, approximately 580 for DPA1, and around 430 for DPB1. Four to six DR-DQ haplotypes were handled as single units for association and clustering because linkage in the cohort was strong. Across 300 to 500 genotyped donors of the cohort, an average of about 240,000 unique TCR beta nucleotide sequences per donor were sequenced, and 15% to 20% of those sequences were non-productive. Overall results and qualifications from the work: In an earlier analysis of fewer than 750 of the donors, most TCR beta V segments were observed in productive rearrangements about 90% or about 30% of the time, broadly matching IMGT annotations. The 87-base-pair reads could not distinguish some IMGT-functional V segments, including TRBV6-2 and TRBV6-3, so those segments were excluded. Because HLA typing was unavailable for some donors at each locus, only the typed subset was used in association tests. At a false discovery rate of 0.05, a later analysis linked 16,951 TCR beta sequences to specific HLA alleles. Linkage disequilibrium might explain the correlated functional status among segregating V segments, but an unknown experimental factor could not be excluded. In a later analysis, the rate of TCR association differed among HLA loci, with DRB1 alleles having the most associated TCRs and HLA-C alleles having the fewest. This cohort had only TCR beta chains sequenced, and the lack of alpha or paired-chain data limited which features could be detected. In the study, around 160 TCR beta chains were listed as associated with cytomegalovirus. Most TCR sequences were seen in very few donors, while some public TCRs were found in many individuals. According to a later genetic analysis, donors in an Asian-associated ancestry cluster had fewer N-insertions in productive TCRs than the approximately 710-donor mean. Roughly uniform sequencing depth across donors was assumed in presence/absence analyses, although this assumption may not hold. When HLA alleles, especially DR and DQ, strongly co-occurred, attributing TCR associations to individual alleles was difficult. Several of the top co-occurrence clusters appeared to be linked to parvovirus B19, influenza, CMV and Epstein-Barr virus, according to a later analysis. In vitro tests confirmed that a few of the cytomegalovirus-associated TCR beta chains recognize cytomegalovirus antigens. Because counts were too low, 15 or so rarely observed V segments, including chromosome 9 orphons, were excluded from the earlier analysis of a few hundred of the donors. V-gene and J-gene trimming of TCR beta chains was associated with a missense DCLRE1C variant in a later genetic analysis, and the association was replicated in an independent cohort. It was suggested by the authors that the approach could potentially be generalized to other disease states and immunological phenotypes. In both the original and validation cohorts, the classifier was reported to diagnose cytomegalovirus status with high specificity and sensitivity. A further reported finding was that TCR beta sequences accurately predicted the HLA-A and HLA-B alleles for most subjects in the first cohort. For the cohort, immune exposure information was limited to CMV serostatus. In a later analysis, most CMV-associated TCR beta chains were found to appear HLA-restricted, with HLA associations seemingly driven largely by CMV exposure. A cluster of highly shared sequence variants was judged likely to be a technical artifact of the sequencing pipeline. A later analysis found that HLA-associated TCR beta chains were more clonally expanded and had lower generation probabilities than equally common non-associated chains.

This clone showed up just once. Its antigen is currently not known. The sample holds no much larger clone one base away, and base qualities are not on file. The cohort was made up of approximately 670 healthy bone marrow donors. At the time of sampling, every cohort member was nominally healthy, though immune exposures that went unrecorded were likely present. The donor was CMV seronegative and belonged to the group of 350 to 400 seronegative cohort members. A peripheral blood sample was collected from each donor, and TCR beta sequencing was performed on peripheral blood mononuclear cells. The Qiagen DNeasy Blood Extraction Kit was used to extract genomic DNA from the blood cell samples. From cysteine to phenylalanine, the CDR3 is 16 amino acids long. Just the 48-base CDR3 DNA is kept, in frame starting at base 1. The germline V gene provides CDR1 MDHEN and CDR2 SYDVKM. The germline V and J ends show losses of 4 bases and 8 bases respectively, and no gene match explains 6 bases of the junction.

The library was produced with the immunoSEQ multiplex PCR assay. The multiplex PCR relied on a mix of 60 forward primers for TCR Vbeta segments and 13 reverse primers for TCR Jbeta segments. Amplification of the CDR3 region of rearranged TCR beta genes was performed with a multiplex PCR assay on genomic DNA. Amplified TCR beta libraries were sequenced as 87-base-pair reads on the Illumina HiSeq System. On the authors' methods: A later analysis counted tens of millions of unique TCR beta chains across the approximately 700 repertoires, and roughly 9.9 million of these chains were shared by at least two donors. Raw reads were error-corrected and collapsed into unique sequences by a nearest-neighbor algorithm in which closely related sequences were merged to remove PCR and sequencing errors. V, D and J gene segments were assigned by aligning CDR3 sequences to IMGT reference sequences. For a sequence to be retained, a match of at least six nucleotides to both a V gene segment and a J gene segment was required. Rearrangements were classified as productive when the CDR3 lacked stop codons and remained in frame with V and J, and all other rearrangements were classified as non-productive. CDR3 was defined according to IMGT convention as the region running from the second conserved V-encoded cysteine to the conserved J-encoded phenylalanine. The earlier analysis of approximately 590 of the donors excluded any sequence lacking an unambiguous match to a single V gene segment. An earlier analysis of 450 to 650 of the donors called V segments functional above 56.7% productive rearrangements and segregating when the between-donor standard deviation exceeded 5%. A statistical classification framework was built for diagnosing cytomegalovirus status from the catalog of TCR beta chain sequences. V and J gene assignment, in a later analysis, came from comparing TCR nucleotide sequences with IMGT/GENE-DB human TR gene sequences. Using the TCRdist pipeline, a later analysis assigned CDR3 sequences along with most-parsimonious VDJ recombination scenarios. In a later analysis, each TCR beta chain was defined by its CDR3 amino acid sequence together with its V-gene family, and reads without a unique V-gene family were excluded. To address suspected cross-contamination and a sequencing artifact, a later analysis removed under 600 highly shared, low-generation-probability nucleotide sequences. In a later analysis, a clonal expansion index for each public chain was calculated from normalized within-repertoire ranks of inferred template counts. In a later analysis, generation probabilities were computed with a VDJ recombination model fitted to out-of-frame rearrangements, and the resulting probabilities were checked against IGoR. In a later analysis, TCR-TCR, TCR-HLA and TCR-CMV co-occurrence was scored with hypergeometric tests, and a repertoire-size bias correction was applied to TCR pairs. In a later analysis, false discovery rates were estimated by permuting HLA or CMV assignments 20 times. In a later analysis, co-occurring TCRs were grouped using DBSCAN, and TCRdist sequence similarity was added for clustering within HLA-allele-positive subsets. For co-occurrence clustering, repertoires with fewer than 30,000 or more than 120,000 public chains were excluded, along with 5 or 6 repertoires with anomalous nucleotide sharing. TCRdb took over this immuneACCESS table, retaining in-frame rearrangements with V and J assigned. Such tables are incomplete; in checked studies, under half of the missing clones stem from an unresolved V gene, and the remainder is unexplained. D and trimming were read from the DNA, whereas the V and J calls and clone size are those reported in that table. Within this sample are approximately 150,000 clones, with 65% to 80% of them counted one time only. The ten largest account for approximately 1.6% of the sample.

Source material: PBMCs. The source of this sequence is a woman under 40 in good health and CMV-seronegative. Here the chain combines TRBV28 and TRBJ2-1; 15 central nucleotides agree with TRBD2. The sequenced DNA is TGTGCCAGCAGTTGGCAAGGACTAGCGGGAGGGTATGAGCAGTTCTTC. Its protein is CASSWQGLAGGYEQFF.